This T cell receptor beta chain emerged from a study of naive and memory T cell subsets. Overall study results and limits: Each distinct alpha or beta sequence counts as one clonotype.

A word on this clonotype: Antigen unknown.

Both TRBC1 and TRBC2 were covered by a beta constant-region primer of two equimolar oligonucleotides. TCRdb re-analysed the UMI-ligation and nested PCR reads in MiXCR, keeping a single row per CDR3 protein. The repertoire holds 120,000 to 150,000 distinct CDR3 sequences, with more than 15% as singletons. CDR1 and CDR2 from the germline V gene are LNHNV and YYDKDF (reference sequence). This CDR3 is 13 amino acids long. With 6 bases removed from V and 6 bases from J, the gap between germline ends came to 15 bases. The chain joins TRBV15 to TRBJ2-7; possible D gene TRBD2, 5 bases. The sequence was collected from a human donor in good health. Source material: naive CD4+ T cells from blood. In nucleotides, the CDR3 is TGTGCCACCAGTTTTTCGTCCCGGGGCGAGCAGTACTTC. This gives the protein CATSFSSRGEQYF.